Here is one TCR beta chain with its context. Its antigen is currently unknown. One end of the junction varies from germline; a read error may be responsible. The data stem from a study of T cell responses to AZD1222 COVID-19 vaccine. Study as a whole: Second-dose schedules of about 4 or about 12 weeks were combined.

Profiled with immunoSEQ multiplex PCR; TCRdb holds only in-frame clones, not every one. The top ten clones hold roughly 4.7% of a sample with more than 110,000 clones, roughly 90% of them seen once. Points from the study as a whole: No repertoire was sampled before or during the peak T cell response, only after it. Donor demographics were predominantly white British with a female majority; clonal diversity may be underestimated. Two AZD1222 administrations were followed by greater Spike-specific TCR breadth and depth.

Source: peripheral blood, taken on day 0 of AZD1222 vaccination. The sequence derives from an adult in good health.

CDR3 sequence: CASSLATGVNTEAFF. CDR3 nucleotides: TGTGCCAGCAGCCTAGCGACAGGGGTGAACACTGAAGCTTTCTTT. The gene calls are TRBV7-9 and TRBJ1-1; 8 nucleotides line up with TRBD1. Per germline, CDR1 SEHNR and CDR2 FQNEAQ (reference sequence). The length of the CDR3 is 15 residues.